What follows is one TCR beta chain and its context. Its recognized antigen is unknown. Base qualities are not recorded, but no much larger clone differs from it by a single base. This sample is part of a study of a mutant IDH1 vaccine in newly diagnosed glioma (dated by TCRdb to the early 2020s). About the investigation overall: Across visits V03 through V10, patients got a total of eight vaccinations, given in weeks 1, 3, 5, 7, 11, 15, 19 and 23. Vaccination was initiated 4-6 weeks after radiotherapy alone, or concurrently with temozolomide cycles in the chemotherapy-containing groups. Of the approximately 32 treated patients, approximately 62% were male and 37.5% were female, and the mean age was 40.4 years. Prior to enrollment, standard therapy consisting of radiotherapy alone, temozolomide alone, or radiochemotherapy with temozolomide had been administered to patients, with the combination being received by most patients. Six visits were used for peripheral blood collection: V03 (baseline), V05, V07, V10, V12 and V13. For exploratory analyses, longitudinal TCRB deep sequencing was carried out in under 30 treated patients wherever samples were available. Broader findings and caveats from the paper: It was noted by the authors that analyses of patient blood samples could not be reproduced owing to sample limitations. Changes in the top peripheral T cell clonotypes picked up by TCRB sequencing did not appear to be linked to pseudoprogression. Vaccine-induced immune responses across multiple MHC alleles were detected in approximately 94% of patients. PBMC samples for TCRB deep sequencing were selected based on availability.

Library creation used the immunoSEQ multiplex PCR assay. Rearranged TCR beta chain sequences were amplified using the hsTCRB Kit according to the manufacturer's protocol. Sequencing of TCRB libraries was carried out on an Illumina MiSeq. The authors' analysis ran thus. Demultiplexing, trimming and gene mapping were performed with the kit vendor's proprietary platform. Sourced from immuneACCESS, this table was stored by TCRdb with only in-frame sequences that have V and J called. A share of the clones is absent; for the studies checked, an unresolved V gene accounts for under half, and the remainder has no known explanation. V and J calls and clone size come straight from that table; D and trimming were deduced from the DNA. The sample profile shows about 72,000 clones; 84% of them were found once. In total, the top ten clones hold roughly 14% of the sample. The time point label, as the study defines it: week 23, last vaccination. A 20-mer mutant IDH1 peptide at 300 micrograms in Montanide made up each vaccine dose, which was injected subcutaneously together with topical imiquimod. Donors had newly diagnosed WHO grade 3 or 4 IDH1-mutant astrocytomas with loss of nuclear ATRX. The samples were drawn from NOA16, a multicentre, single-arm, open-label phase I trial in Germany that tested a mutant IDH1 peptide vaccine in humans for the first time. Genomic DNA for TCRB sequencing was extracted from EDTA blood using the DNeasy Blood and Tissue Kit.

CDR3 length: 11 amino acids, cysteine to phenylalanine. Kept here is only the CDR3 DNA, which spans 33 bases and is read in frame from base 1. CDR1 and CDR2 (SQVTM, ANQGSEA) derive from the germline V gene. V is reduced by 6 bases and J by 7 bases, leaving a spacing of 12 bases between them. The origin of this receptor is a man younger than 35 with glioma. Sequencing was performed on PBMCs, taken from a glioma patient whose treatment included an IDH1 peptide vaccine. The rearranged chain carries TRBV29-1 and TRBJ1-2; the D gene cannot be resolved reliably. The DNA sequence is TGCAGCGTGGCCCTCAGGCGTGGCTACACCTTC. This sequence encodes CSVALRRGYTF.